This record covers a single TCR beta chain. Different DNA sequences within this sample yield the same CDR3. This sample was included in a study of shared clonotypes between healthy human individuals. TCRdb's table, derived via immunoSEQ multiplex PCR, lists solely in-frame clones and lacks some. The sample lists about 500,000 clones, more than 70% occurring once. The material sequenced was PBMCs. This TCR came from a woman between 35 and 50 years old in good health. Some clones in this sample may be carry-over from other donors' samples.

The DNA of the CDR3 is TGTGCCAGCAGTTTGGACAGAGGTTACGAGCAGTACTTC. Translating it yields CASSLDRGYEQYF. The chain joins TRBV27 to TRBJ2-7; possibly TRBD1 for D (6 bases). CDR1 and CDR2 (germline): MNHEY, SMNVEV (reference sequence). V lost 3 bases, J lost 4 bases, and 10 bases lay in between. The CDR3 covers 13 residues.